Below, 26 T cell receptor beta chains from the same sample are listed, as sequenced in a study of shared clonotypes between healthy human individuals. The protocol was immunoSEQ multiplex PCR, while the TCRdb copy is restricted to in-frame clones and leaves out a portion. This sample carries roughly 2.5 million clones, around nine tenths of them seen once, and the ten largest clones take around 0.15%. The sequenced material came from naive CD4+ T cells sorted from blood. Subset described: CD45RA+ positively selected. All receptors come from a man aged 18 to 30 in good health.

In its sample, this clone was seen once. Other DNA sequences in this sample translate to the same CDR3. V usage is TRBV4-1 and J usage is TRBJ1-4; a possible D gene is TRBD1 (5 bases). V gave up 1 base and J gave up 0 bases, with 6 bases separating them. The CDR3 sequence is 15 residues long. In germline, CDR1 is MGHRA, CDR2 YSYEKL. The CDR3 protein is CASSQGRATNEKLFF. CDR3 nucleotide sequence: TGCGCCAGCAGCCAAGGCAGGGCAACTAATGAAAAACTGTTTTTT.

Worth noting for this clone: Its ends do not fully match the called genes, so a read error is possible. The rearrangement links TRBV5-1 to TRBJ2-2, with 10 bases that match TRBD2. The CDR3 totals 17 residues. The germline gives CDR1 SGHRS, CDR2 YFSETQ. The CDR3 nucleotides are TGCGCCAGCAGCTCTATAGGGACTAGCGCGAATACCGGGGAGCTGTTTTTT. It specifies CASSSIGTSANTGELFF. Full variable domain (outside the CDR3, taken from reference TRBV5-1 and TRBJ2-2): KAGVTQTPRYLIKTRGQQVTLSCSPISGHRSVSWYQQTPGQGLQFLFEYFSETQRNKGNFPGRFSGRQFSNSRSEMNVSTLELGDSALYLCASSSIGTSANTGELFFGEGSRLTVL.

The V call is TRBV5-4, the J call TRBJ1-4; D is unresolved. This CDR3 region has 12 residues. Germline CDR1 reads SGHNT; CDR2 reads YYREEE (reference sequence). Trimming took off 0 bases at V and 9 bases at J, with 6 bases between the two ends. In DNA form, the CDR3 reads TGTGCCAGCAGCTTGGATCTCCAAAAACTGTTTTTT. Translated, it gives CASSLDLQKLFF.

The chain carries TRBV19 and TRBJ2-1; 7 positions match TRBD2. CDR1 and CDR2 from the germline V gene are LNHDA and SQIVND (reference sequence). With 5 bases clipped from V and 10 bases from J, the junction kept 8 bases outside the gene matches. The CDR3 is 13 residues long. CDR3 DNA sequence: TGTGCCAGTAGTTCGTCGGGGGGTGGGGAGCAGTTCTTC. It yields the protein CASSSSGGGEQFF.

The chain combines TRBV5-1 with TRBJ2-7; 9 positions match TRBD2. Trimming at V came to 1 base and at J to 3 bases, leaving 5 bases not matched to a gene. The CDR3 loop spans 15 amino acids. CDR1 is SGHRS and CDR2 is YFSETQ in the germline V gene. The CDR3 sequence: CASSLYSGRLYEQYF. The DNA of the CDR3 is TGCGCCAGCAGCTTGTATAGCGGGAGACTCTACGAGCAGTACTTC.

The J gene is TRBJ2-7, the V gene TRBV2; TRBD1 is a possible D gene (6 bases). Germline V gene lookup returns CDR1 SNHLY and CDR2 FYNNEI. The length of the CDR3 is 16 residues. V dropped 8 bases and J dropped 3 bases, with 23 bases sitting between them. The chain's CDR3 is CASVRAGEFRGYEQYF. As DNA, the CDR3 is TGTGCCAGCGTTAGGGCAGGGGAATTTAGAGGCTACGAGCAGTACTTC. The full variable domain, its missing parts supplied by reference TRBV2 and TRBJ2-7, is EPEVTQTPSHQVTQMGQEVILRCVPISNHLYFYWYRQILGQKVEFLVSFYNNEISEKSEIFDDQFSVERPDGSNFTLKIRSTKLEDSAMYFCASVRAGEFRGYEQYFGPGTRLTVT.

The chain uses TRBV7-9 and TRBJ2-5, with D perhaps matching TRBD2 (6 bases). This CDR3 contains 11 residues. Germline V CDR1 and CDR2: SEHNR, FQNEAQ (reference sequence). The V and J ends lost 11 bases and 3 bases respectively, with 10 bases between them. The CDR3 protein is CAGGLEETQYF. CDR3 bases: TGTGCCGGAGGGTTGGAAGAGACCCAGTACTTC.

The count of this clone is one. V gene TRBV14 combines with J gene TRBJ1-3; D gene ambiguous. CDR1 and CDR2 from the germline V gene are SGHDN and FVKESK. Trimming pared 1 base from V and 0 bases from J, leaving 19 bases between. The length of the CDR3 is 19 residues. The CDR3 loop is CASSQAAPHLLFSGNTIYF. The CDR3 bases are TGTGCCAGCAGCCAAGCTGCCCCCCATCTGCTGTTCTCTGGAAACACCATATATTTT.

The chain combines TRBV6-5 with TRBJ1-2; perhaps TRBD1 as D (6 bases). Germline loops: CDR1 MNHEY, CDR2 SVGAGI. The CDR3 loop spans 14 amino acids. With 6 bases removed from V and 3 bases from J, the gap between germline ends came to 14 bases. CDR3 sequence: CASSYHHRDYGYTF. The DNA for the CDR3 is TGTGCCAGCAGCTACCATCACAGGGACTATGGCTACACCTTC.

As for this clone: This sample includes further DNA sequences coding for the same CDR3. The rearrangement joins TRBV11-2 to TRBJ1-3; D not certain. Germline V lookup: CDR1 SGHAT, CDR2 FQNNGV. Trimming removed 2 bases at V and 3 bases at J, with 5 bases between. The CDR3 length is 13 residues. CDR3 in amino acids: CASSLSLGNTIYF. The CDR3 region has the DNA TGTGCCAGCAGCTTATCCCTTGGAAACACCATATATTTT.

The chain joins TRBV19 to TRBJ2-3; 16 bases fit TRBD2. The CDR3 is made up of 17 amino acids. Trimming took 5 bases from V and 4 from J; bases not matched to a gene: 6. Germline CDR1 and CDR2: LNHDA and SQIVND (reference sequence). The CDR3: CASSVGTSGRASDTQYF. The CDR3 bases are TGTGCCAGTAGTGTCGGGACTAGCGGGAGGGCTTCAGATACGCAGTATTTT.

CDR3 in DNA: TGTGCCAGCAGCTTATTCACTAGCGGTGAGCAGTTCTTC. Its protein is CASSLFTSGEQFF. The genes are TRBV7-9 and TRBJ2-1, with TRBD2 matching over 8 bases. The germline CDR1 and CDR2 sequences are SEHNR and FQNEAQ (reference sequence). The CDR3 is 13 residues long. J lost 9 bases, V lost 2 bases, and 3 bases had no gene match. Filled out from reference TRBV7-9 and TRBJ2-1, the complete variable domain reads DTGVSQNPRHKITKRGQNVTFRCDPISEHNRLYWYRQTLGQGPEFLTYFQNEAQLEKSRLLSDRFSAERPKGSFSTLEIQRTEQGDSAMYLCASSLFTSGEQFFGPGTRLTVL.

This chain connects TRBV10-3 to TRBJ1-1, with D perhaps matching TRBD1 (5 bases). The germline gives CDR1 ENHRY, CDR2 SYGVKD. The V gene lost 10 bases and the J gene lost 4 bases, with 16 bases spanning the gap. This CDR3 spans 13 amino acids. CDR3 nucleotide sequence: TGTGCCACGGGGCAGGGTTATGGCACTGAAGCTTTCTTT. Translation gives CATGQGYGTEAFF.

V gene TRBV5-6 combines with J gene TRBJ2-5; D unresolved. The germline V gene encodes CDR1 SGHDT and CDR2 YYEEEE. Trimming took 0 bases from V and 0 from J, leaving 9 bases between them. CDR3 length equals 15 residues. CDR3 residues: CASSLGSAHQETQYF. The CDR3 DNA sequence: TGTGCCAGCAGCTTGGGATCAGCCCACCAAGAGACCCAGTACTTC.

The chain joins TRBV7-9 to TRBJ1-1; D gene ambiguous. CDR1 is SEHNR and CDR2 is FQNEAQ in the germline V gene (reference sequence). The V gene lost 5 bases and the J gene lost 4 bases, with 20 bases spanning the gap. The CDR3 length is 16 residues. The DNA for the CDR3 is TGTGCCAGCAGCCTGTTGGGCTTCACGGAGGGCACTGAAGCTTTCTTT. Translating gives CASSLLGFTEGTEAFF. Based on the CDR3 plus reference TRBV7-9 and TRBJ1-1, the full variable domain is DTGVSQNPRHKITKRGQNVTFRCDPISEHNRLYWYRQTLGQGPEFLTYFQNEAQLEKSRLLSDRFSAERPKGSFSTLEIQRTEQGDSAMYLCASSLLGFTEGTEAFFGQGTRLTVV.

The CDR3 loop is CAISEMSGGFADTQYF. CDR3 sequence (DNA): TGTGCCATCAGTGAGATGTCAGGGGGGTTCGCAGATACGCAGTATTTT. This sequence joins TRBV10-3 and TRBJ2-3, with a weak D call TRBD1 (7 bases). The CDR3 is 16 amino acids. The V gene's germline CDR1 is ENHRY and CDR2 SYGVKD. With 2 bases removed from V and 4 bases from J, the gap between germline ends came to 16 bases.

Regarding this clone: One end of the junction varies from germline; a read error may be responsible. This chain links TRBV27 with TRBJ2-7; no firm D call. Germline V gene sequence: CDR1 MNHEY, CDR2 SMNVEV (reference sequence). The CDR3 has 16 amino acids. The CDR3 DNA reads TGTGCCAGCAGCTTATCCCGCGTGGTTACCGCCTACGAGCAGTACTTC. Translating gives CASSLSRVVTAYEQYF.

The chain combines TRBV5-4 with TRBJ2-3, with 12 bases lining up with TRBD2. The trim removed 4 bases at V and 2 bases at J, leaving 8 bases unmatched. Per germline, CDR1 SGHNT and CDR2 YYREEE (reference sequence). The CDR3 has 17 residues. The CDR3 protein is CASSRRLAGDPTDTQYF. DNA for the CDR3: TGTGCCAGCAGCCGTAGACTAGCGGGAGACCCCACAGATACGCAGTATTTT. The full variable domain, completed using reference TRBV5-4 and TRBJ2-3, is ETGVTQSPTHLIKTRGQQVTLRCSSQSGHNTVSWYQQALGQGPQFIFQYYREEENGRGNFPPRFSGLQFPNYSSELNVNALELDDSALYLCASSRRLAGDPTDTQYFGPGTRLTVL.

This chain connects TRBV4-1 to TRBJ2-1, with D unclear. Germline loops: CDR1 MGHRA, CDR2 YSYEKL. V lost 4 bases, J lost 0 bases, and 10 bases lay in between. CDR3 length: 15 residues. In DNA form, the CDR3 reads TGCGCCAGCAGCCGGTCATCGCCCTCCTACAATGAGCAGTTCTTC. Protein: CASSRSSPSYNEQFF.

The rearrangement joins TRBV7-2 to TRBJ1-2; D might be TRBD1 (5 bases). The germline gives CDR1 SGHTA, CDR2 FQGNSA. The CDR3 contains 13 residues. Trimming stripped 5 bases from V and 4 bases from J, with 11 bases between. The chain's CDR3 is CASSGRVGYGYTF. The CDR3 DNA follows: TGTGCCAGCAGCGGCAGGGTTGGCTATGGCTACACCTTC.

The chain employs TRBV4-3 and TRBJ2-1, with D possibly called TRBD1 or TRBD2 (5 bases each). The CDR3 loop spans 16 amino acids. Looked up from germline, CDR1 is LGHNA and CDR2 is YSLEER. Trimming left V 1 base short and J 5 bases short, with 15 bases between. CDR3 sequence: CASSQGGSIRNNEQFF. DNA for the CDR3: TGCGCCAGCAGCCAAGGGGGGTCAATACGGAACAATGAGCAGTTCTTC.

The gene calls are TRBV14 and TRBJ2-7; the D gene is possibly TRBD2 (6 bases). CDR1 SGHDN and CDR2 FVKESK come from the germline V gene. This CDR3 has 15 residues. With 0 bases removed from V and 4 bases from J, the gap between germline ends came to 13 bases. CDR3: CASSQDRRGRYEQYF. DNA for the CDR3: TGTGCCAGCAGCCAAGATAGGAGAGGGAGGTACGAGCAGTACTTC.

CDR3 sequence (DNA): TGTGCCAGCAGTAGCCGGGCCCTCTATCTCGGGGAGCAGTACTTC. Amino acid sequence: CASSSRALYLGEQYF. This chain connects TRBV6-1 to TRBJ2-7; unclear D gene. CDR1 is MNHNS, CDR2 SASEGT, per germline. The CDR3 has 15 amino acids. The ends were cut back, 5 bases at V and 7 bases at J, with 21 bases in the middle.

Concerning this clone itself: Other DNA sequences in the sample encode the same CDR3. The chain employs TRBV7-9 and TRBJ2-2; 7 bases line up with TRBD1. Germline V CDR1 and CDR2: SEHNR, FQNEAQ (reference sequence). This CDR3 has 15 amino acids. The ends lost 5 bases at V and 2 bases at J; junction bases unmatched: 5. Here the CDR3 reads CASSLGTVNTGELFF. The CDR3 nucleotides read TGTGCCAGCAGCCTGGGGACAGTTAACACCGGGGAGCTGTTTTTT.

Notes on this clone: The identical CDR3 is also encoded by other nucleotide sequences in the sample. The chain uses TRBV6-6 and TRBJ2-7; D gene unclear. The CDR3 runs to 13 residues. CDR1 is MNHNY, CDR2 SVGAGI, per germline (reference sequence). V lost 3 bases, J lost 2 bases, and 8 bases lay in between. The CDR3 protein is CASSYPQAYEQYF. The CDR3 DNA is TGTGCCAGCAGTTATCCCCAAGCCTACGAGCAGTACTTC.

This chain uses TRBV5-4 with TRBJ2-1; D possibly corresponds to TRBD2 (5 bases). Trimming left V 0 bases short and J 4 bases short, with 11 bases between. Germline V CDR1 and CDR2: SGHNT, YYREEE (reference sequence). The CDR3 is made up of 15 amino acids. Here the CDR3 DNA reads TGTGCCAGCAGCTTGGACCCGGGGTCATACAATGAGCAGTTCTTC. Protein sequence: CASSLDPGSYNEQFF.